This T cell receptor (beta chain) is drawn from a study of control samples from healthy donors and cancer patients (dated by TCRdb to between 2020 and 2021). Remarks on this clone: Its antigen has not been determined. The sample holds no much larger clone one base away, and base qualities are not on file.

Library construction relied on the immunoSEQ multiplex PCR assay. Imported from immuneACCESS, the table was reduced by TCRdb to in-frame sequences with V and J called. These copies leave out some clones; in studies compared against another copy, an unresolved V gene accounts for under half, and the cause of the remainder is not known. This sample holds 110,000 to 150,000 clones; 85% to 95% were observed only once. The ten largest clones add up to about an eighth of the sample. Sequences were obtained from blood. This receptor was identified in a man in his forties in good health.

The CDR3 protein: CASRQGYTGELFF. The base sequence is TGTGCCAGCAGGCAGGGTTACACCGGGGAGCTGTTTTTT. The chain joins TRBV7-9 to TRBJ2-2, and possibly TRBD1, on 5 matching bases. The germline V gene (reference sequence) supplies CDR1 SEHNR and CDR2 FQNEAQ. V and J are truncated by 6 bases and 3 bases respectively, leaving an intervening sequence of 8 bases. The CDR3 numbers 13 residues from cysteine through phenylalanine. Only the CDR3 DNA is retained, 39 bases long and in frame from the first base.